The rows below give T cell receptor beta chains drawn from one sample of a study of blood T cells in healthy people across ages. From the 5' RACE reads, TCRdb called clonotypes with MiXCR, one entry per CDR3 protein. The data hold more than 800,000 distinct CDR3 sequences, with less than 35% observed a single time. Sequenced input: blood. The receptors were sampled from a woman older than 75 in good health. CDR3s include the opening cysteine and the closing phenylalanine or tryptophan. Each record gives: CDR3 length, clone size, J gene, V gene, D gene, CDR3 DNA, CDR3 protein. D genes are given only for firm matches. Some rows have no size entry. The others give once, few or many, or a class for an expanded clone.

cdr3_length: 15; clone_size: many; j_call: TRBJ2-3; v_call: TRBV28; d_call: NA; cdr3_nt: TGTGCCAGCAGTTCCCCGGGCCGCGGGGCAGATACGCAGTATTTT; cdr3_aa: CASSSPGRGADTQYF
cdr3_length: 14; clone_size: NA; j_call: TRBJ2-3; v_call: TRBV29-1; d_call: NA; cdr3_nt: TGCAGCGTTGAAGAAGGGGACAAAACAGATACGCAGTATTTT; cdr3_aa: CSVEEGDKTDTQYF
cdr3_length: 15; clone_size: NA; j_call: TRBJ2-2; v_call: TRBV15; d_call: TRBD1; cdr3_nt: TGTGCCACCAGCAGAGGAGGGGGCAAGACCGGGGAGCTGTTTTTT; cdr3_aa: CATSRGGGKTGELFF
cdr3_length: 16; clone_size: NA; j_call: TRBJ1-4; v_call: TRBV28; d_call: TRBD1; cdr3_nt: TGTGCCATCCGGGACAGGGACGCCGCAACTAATGAAAAACTGTTTTTT; cdr3_aa: CAIRDRDAATNEKLFF
cdr3_length: 14; clone_size: NA; j_call: TRBJ2-3; v_call: TRBV18; d_call: NA; cdr3_nt: TGTGCCAGCTCACGAAGGGGGGCTGCAGATACGCAGTATTTT; cdr3_aa: CASSRRGAADTQYF
cdr3_length: 15; clone_size: NA; j_call: TRBJ2-7; v_call: TRBV7-3; d_call: TRBD2; cdr3_nt: TGTGCCAGCAGCATCACTAGCGGGGGGCTCTACGAGCAGTACTTC; cdr3_aa: CASSITSGGLYEQYF
cdr3_length: 13; clone_size: few; j_call: TRBJ2-2; v_call: TRBV6-5; d_call: NA; cdr3_nt: TGTGCCAGCAGTACCCCGGCTCCCGGGGAGCTGTTTTTT; cdr3_aa: CASSTPAPGELFF
cdr3_length: 15; clone_size: NA; j_call: TRBJ2-7; v_call: TRBV5-1; d_call: TRBD2; cdr3_nt: TGCGCCAGCCAGAGTCGGACTAGCGGGAGTTACGAGCAGTACTTC; cdr3_aa: CASQSRTSGSYEQYF
cdr3_length: 17; clone_size: many; j_call: TRBJ2-4; v_call: TRBV29-1; d_call: TRBD2; cdr3_nt: TGCAGCGTCCGTGACGCGGGGGGGTCTCTAGCCAAAAACATTCAGTACTTC; cdr3_aa: CSVRDAGGSLAKNIQYF
cdr3_length: 14; clone_size: NA; j_call: TRBJ1-2; v_call: TRBV12-3/TRBV12-4; d_call: NA; cdr3_nt: TGTGCCAGCAGGTCCTCGATGAACGCAAGTGGCTACACCTTC; cdr3_aa: CASRSSMNASGYTF
cdr3_length: 15; clone_size: many; j_call: TRBJ1-4; v_call: TRBV7-9; d_call: NA; cdr3_nt: TGTGCCAGCAGCTCCCCCGGTGGGCAGAATGAAAAACTGTTTTTT; cdr3_aa: CASSSPGGQNEKLFF
cdr3_length: 14; clone_size: many; j_call: TRBJ2-1; v_call: TRBV15; d_call: NA; cdr3_nt: TGTGCCACCAGCAGAGATTTCACGGCAAATGAGCAGTTCTTC; cdr3_aa: CATSRDFTANEQFF
cdr3_length: 15; clone_size: many; j_call: TRBJ2-1; v_call: TRBV27; d_call: TRBD1; cdr3_nt: TGTGCCAGCAGTAAGACAGGGGGATCCTACAATGAGCAGTTCTTC; cdr3_aa: CASSKTGGSYNEQFF
cdr3_length: 17; clone_size: NA; j_call: TRBJ2-1; v_call: TRBV7-8; d_call: TRBD1; cdr3_nt: TGTGCCAGCAGCTCAAGTCTCGCCGGGACAGGACACAATGAGCAGTTCTTC; cdr3_aa: CASSSSLAGTGHNEQFF
cdr3_length: 13; clone_size: NA; j_call: TRBJ1-5; v_call: TRBV20-1; d_call: NA; cdr3_nt: TGCAGTGCAACAGGGAGTAGCAATCAGCCCCAGCATTTT; cdr3_aa: CSATGSSNQPQHF
cdr3_length: 15; clone_size: few; j_call: TRBJ2-5; v_call: TRBV7-9; d_call: NA; cdr3_nt: TGTGCCAGCAGCTCCTTCGAGGGCAGGGCAGAGACCCAGTACTTC; cdr3_aa: CASSSFEGRAETQYF
cdr3_length: 16; clone_size: NA; j_call: TRBJ1-6; v_call: TRBV14; d_call: TRBD1; cdr3_nt: TGTGCCAGCAGCCAAGCCCTGACAGGGCGGCAATCACCCCTCCACTTT; cdr3_aa: CASSQALTGRQSPLHF
cdr3_length: 13; clone_size: many; j_call: TRBJ1-2; v_call: TRBV20-1; d_call: TRBD1; cdr3_nt: TGCAGTGCGCCCCTGGACAGGGGACTAGGCTACACCTTC; cdr3_aa: CSAPLDRGLGYTF
cdr3_length: 15; clone_size: few; j_call: TRBJ1-2; v_call: TRBV11-2; d_call: NA; cdr3_nt: TGTGCCAGCAGCACGGGAGAGGGGACGGACTATGGCTACACCTTC; cdr3_aa: CASSTGEGTDYGYTF
cdr3_length: 15; clone_size: once; j_call: TRBJ1-4; v_call: TRBV3-1; d_call: NA; cdr3_nt: TGTGCCAGCAGCCGTGGATCATGGGGCTCTGAAAAACTGTTTTTT; cdr3_aa: CASSRGSWGSEKLFF
cdr3_length: 15; clone_size: NA; j_call: TRBJ2-3; v_call: TRBV12-3/TRBV12-4; d_call: NA; cdr3_nt: TGTGCCAGCAGGCGAACAGGGGGGGGCGCAGATATGCAGTATTTT; cdr3_aa: CASRRTGGGADMQYF
cdr3_length: 14; clone_size: few; j_call: TRBJ1-4; v_call: TRBV12-3/TRBV12-4; d_call: TRBD1; cdr3_nt: TGTGCCAGCAGTTTTTCGGGACAGGCAGGAAAACTGTTTTTT; cdr3_aa: CASSFSGQAGKLFF
cdr3_length: 14; clone_size: many; j_call: TRBJ1-2; v_call: TRBV30; d_call: NA; cdr3_nt: TGTGCCTGGAGTGTAACAGGGACCGTGTATGGCTACACCTTC; cdr3_aa: CAWSVTGTVYGYTF
cdr3_length: 14; clone_size: few; j_call: TRBJ1-4; v_call: TRBV7-2; d_call: TRBD1; cdr3_nt: TGTGCCAGCAGCCAGACAGGGATTAATGAAAAACTGTTTTTT; cdr3_aa: CASSQTGINEKLFF
cdr3_length: 14; clone_size: many; j_call: TRBJ2-3; v_call: TRBV12-3/TRBV12-4; d_call: NA; cdr3_nt: TGTGCCAGCAGCTTCACGGGTAGCACAGATACGCAGTATTTT; cdr3_aa: CASSFTGSTDTQYF
cdr3_length: 14; clone_size: NA; j_call: TRBJ1-1; v_call: TRBV6-1; d_call: NA; cdr3_nt: TGTGCCAGCAGTGAAGCGCTTGGTTTCACTGAAGCTTTCTTT; cdr3_aa: CASSEALGFTEAFF
cdr3_length: 14; clone_size: NA; j_call: TRBJ2-7; v_call: TRBV7-3; d_call: NA; cdr3_nt: TGTGCCAGCAGCGCATTGGGGGCCTCCTACGAGCAGTACTTC; cdr3_aa: CASSALGASYEQYF
cdr3_length: 12; clone_size: NA; j_call: TRBJ2-7; v_call: TRBV30; d_call: NA; cdr3_nt: TGTGCCTGGAGTGTAAAGATGATCGAGCAGTACTTC; cdr3_aa: CAWSVKMIEQYF
cdr3_length: 13; clone_size: many; j_call: TRBJ1-2; v_call: TRBV14; d_call: NA; cdr3_nt: TGTGCCAGCAGCCATGGGGGTCCCGGAGGCTACACCTTC; cdr3_aa: CASSHGGPGGYTF
cdr3_length: 14; clone_size: NA; j_call: TRBJ2-7; v_call: TRBV12-3/TRBV12-4; d_call: TRBD1; cdr3_nt: TGTGCCAGCAGTCATCAGGGGGCTAACTACGAGCAGTACTTC; cdr3_aa: CASSHQGANYEQYF
cdr3_length: 14; clone_size: NA; j_call: TRBJ1-1; v_call: TRBV25-1; d_call: TRBD1; cdr3_nt: TGTGCCAGCAAACCGGGACAGCAGAACACTGAAGCTTTCTTT; cdr3_aa: CASKPGQQNTEAFF
cdr3_length: 14; clone_size: few; j_call: TRBJ2-5; v_call: TRBV29-1; d_call: TRBD2; cdr3_nt: TGCAGCGTTGAAGGCGGGAGAGGACAAGAGACCCAGTACTTC; cdr3_aa: CSVEGGRGQETQYF
cdr3_length: 13; clone_size: many; j_call: TRBJ1-1; v_call: TRBV5-5; d_call: NA; cdr3_nt: TGTGCCAGCAGCACCGACGTGGACACTGAAGCTTTCTTT; cdr3_aa: CASSTDVDTEAFF
cdr3_length: 15; clone_size: many; j_call: TRBJ2-7; v_call: TRBV7-2; d_call: TRBD1; cdr3_nt: TGTGCCAGCAGCTTAGGGGGACAGAAAACCTACGAGCAGTACTTC; cdr3_aa: CASSLGGQKTYEQYF
cdr3_length: 14; clone_size: NA; j_call: TRBJ2-3; v_call: TRBV18; d_call: NA; cdr3_nt: TGTGCCAGCTCACTCTGGGGGGCTACAGATACGCAGTATTTT; cdr3_aa: CASSLWGATDTQYF
cdr3_length: 16; clone_size: many; j_call: TRBJ2-7; v_call: TRBV30; d_call: TRBD1; cdr3_nt: TGTGCCTGGGATCGTACCAGGACAGGGCCTTCCTACGAGCAGTACTTC; cdr3_aa: CAWDRTRTGPSYEQYF
cdr3_length: 15; clone_size: few; j_call: TRBJ1-5; v_call: TRBV27; d_call: NA; cdr3_nt: TGTGCCAGCAGGGCCACAGGGAGAAACAATCAGCCCCAGCATTTT; cdr3_aa: CASRATGRNNQPQHF
cdr3_length: 18; clone_size: NA; j_call: TRBJ2-2; v_call: TRBV15; d_call: NA; cdr3_nt: TGTGCCACCAGCAGCCGGAACTTAGCAGGCCGGGACACCGGGGAGCTGTTTTTT; cdr3_aa: CATSSRNLAGRDTGELFF
cdr3_length: 14; clone_size: many; j_call: TRBJ1-5; v_call: TRBV7-2; d_call: NA; cdr3_nt: TGTGCCAGCAGCTTAAATCCAGGCAATCAGCCCCAGCATTTT; cdr3_aa: CASSLNPGNQPQHF
cdr3_length: 12; clone_size: few; j_call: TRBJ2-1; v_call: TRBV7-9; d_call: NA; cdr3_nt: TGTGCCAGCAGCTTAGCCCAAGAGACCCAGTTCTTC; cdr3_aa: CASSLAQETQFF